Listed below are T cell receptor beta chains from one sample, sequenced in a study of blood T cell repertoires in COVID-19. The protocol was immunoSEQ multiplex PCR, while the TCRdb copy is restricted to in-frame clones and leaves out a portion. The repertoire holds more than 90,000 clones, about 83% seen once, with around 16% in the top ten. The sequencing input was peripheral blood. The source of these receptors is a woman aged 55 to 70 with COVID-19, enrolled during active disease. Each CDR3 is given with its conserved first and last residue. Fields, in order: CDR3 length, clone size, D gene, J gene, V gene, CDR3 protein, CDR3 DNA. A D gene is named only where the DNA matches it firmly. Clone size is not always given. Where it is, it says once, few, many or a class for expanded clones.

len: 15; abundance: -; d_gene: TRBD1; j_gene: TRBJ2-3; v_gene: TRBV6-2/TRBV6-3; CDR3aa: CASSYSRGLQDTQYF; CDR3nt: TGTGCCAGCAGTTACAGCAGGGGGCTTCAAGATACGCAGTATTTT
len: 17; abundance: -; d_gene: -; j_gene: TRBJ2-4; v_gene: TRBV7-2; CDR3aa: CASSNHNQGIAKNIQYF; CDR3nt: TGTGCCAGCAGCAACCATAACCAGGGCATAGCCAAAAACATTCAGTACTTC
len: 15; abundance: once; d_gene: -; j_gene: TRBJ1-5; v_gene: TRBV5-1; CDR3aa: CASSLSGVSNQPQHF; CDR3nt: TGCGCCAGCAGCTTGTCAGGGGTCAGCAATCAGCCCCAGCATTTT
len: 14; abundance: -; d_gene: TRBD2; j_gene: TRBJ2-5; v_gene: TRBV5-4; CDR3aa: CASSLASGQETQYF; CDR3nt: TGTGCCAGCAGCTTGGCTAGCGGGCAAGAGACCCAGTACTTC
len: 14; abundance: few; d_gene: TRBD1; j_gene: TRBJ1-4; v_gene: TRBV6-2/TRBV6-3; CDR3aa: CASSHDRGWEKLFF; CDR3nt: TGTGCCAGCAGCCATGACAGGGGATGGGAAAAACTGTTTTTT
len: 14; abundance: -; d_gene: -; j_gene: TRBJ1-5; v_gene: TRBV30; CDR3aa: CAWSAGAMRQPQHF; CDR3nt: TGTGCCTGGAGTGCAGGGGCTATGAGACAGCCCCAGCATTTT
len: 18; abundance: -; d_gene: -; j_gene: TRBJ1-2; v_gene: TRBV4-3; CDR3aa: CASSQGRSGTFPLHGYTF; CDR3nt: TGCGCCAGCAGCCAAGGTAGGTCAGGGACTTTCCCCCTTCATGGCTACACCTTC
len: 16; abundance: -; d_gene: TRBD1; j_gene: TRBJ2-3; v_gene: TRBV4-2; CDR3aa: CASSQQGDSSTDTQYF; CDR3nt: TGTGCCAGCAGCCAACAAGGGGACAGTAGCACAGATACGCAGTATTTT
len: 12; abundance: once; d_gene: -; j_gene: TRBJ1-1; v_gene: TRBV10-3; CDR3aa: CATSDSFTEAFF; CDR3nt: TGTGCCACCTCAGACAGCTTCACTGAAGCTTTCTTT
len: 16; abundance: once; d_gene: TRBD1; j_gene: TRBJ1-2; v_gene: TRBV6-6; CDR3aa: CASSLPGQGAFDGYTF; CDR3nt: TGTGCCAGCAGTCTGCCGGGACAGGGGGCTTTTGATGGCTACACCTTC
len: 14; abundance: -; d_gene: -; j_gene: TRBJ1-6; v_gene: TRBV19; CDR3aa: CASSIVSTGNPLHF; CDR3nt: TGTGCCAGTAGTATAGTCTCCACCGGTAACCCCCTCCACTTT
len: 14; abundance: -; d_gene: TRBD2; j_gene: TRBJ2-5; v_gene: TRBV15; CDR3aa: CATGAGGSGETQYF; CDR3nt: TGTGCCACCGGAGCGGGGGGGTCCGGGGAGACCCAGTACTTC
len: 15; abundance: -; d_gene: -; j_gene: TRBJ1-5; v_gene: TRBV7-2; CDR3aa: CASSLVGGFGQPQHF; CDR3nt: TGTGCCAGCAGCTTAGTTGGGGGGTTCGGTCAGCCCCAGCATTTT
len: 14; abundance: -; d_gene: -; j_gene: TRBJ2-5; v_gene: TRBV6-5; CDR3aa: CASSRQAAQETQYF; CDR3nt: TGTGCCAGCAGCCGACAGGCCGCCCAAGAGACCCAGTACTTC
len: 18; abundance: -; d_gene: -; j_gene: TRBJ1-5; v_gene: TRBV18; CDR3aa: CASSPGGTVTRRDQPQHF; CDR3nt: TGTGCCAGCTCACCGGGAGGGACCGTTACCCGGCGAGATCAGCCCCAGCATTTT
len: 13; abundance: -; d_gene: -; j_gene: TRBJ2-7; v_gene: TRBV27; CDR3aa: CASSIRVSYEQYF; CDR3nt: TGTGCCAGCAGTATTAGAGTCTCCTACGAGCAGTACTTC
len: 16; abundance: -; d_gene: TRBD1; j_gene: TRBJ1-6; v_gene: TRBV28; CDR3aa: CASSGHLGTGNSPLHF; CDR3nt: TGTGCCAGCAGTGGGCACCTAGGGACAGGGAATTCACCCCTCCACTTT
len: 12; abundance: -; d_gene: -; j_gene: TRBJ2-4; v_gene: TRBV5-1; CDR3aa: CASSVGQSIQYF; CDR3nt: TGCGCCAGCAGCGTAGGACAATCCATTCAGTACTTC
len: 15; abundance: once; d_gene: -; j_gene: TRBJ2-1; v_gene: TRBV11-2; CDR3aa: CASLGAPSSYNEQFF; CDR3nt: TGTGCCAGCTTGGGCGCACCATCCTCCTACAATGAGCAGTTCTTC
len: 16; abundance: -; d_gene: TRBD2; j_gene: TRBJ2-3; v_gene: TRBV5-6; CDR3aa: CASSFRLAGVIGTQYF; CDR3nt: TGTGCCAGCAGCTTCCGACTAGCGGGGGTGATTGGTACGCAGTATTTT
len: 20; abundance: once; d_gene: -; j_gene: TRBJ2-5; v_gene: TRBV21-1; CDR3aa: CASSKALGTGRGRDQETQYF; CDR3nt: TGTGCCAGCAGCAAAGCGCTAGGGACAGGGAGGGGTAGGGACCAAGAGACCCAGTACTTC